The clone carrying this T cell receptor beta chain came up many times. Its antigen is as yet unknown. These data are taken from a study of CD8 T cells in ankylosing spondylitis. Study-level points and caveats: Prior literature has documented some motif variants in synovial fluid and blood from reactive arthritis. A TCR beta motif of eight highly homologous variants appeared characteristic of ankylosing spondylitis blood.

As the method for making TCR beta libraries, quantitative 5'-RACE with molecular barcodes was used. TCRdb re-analysed the 5' RACE reads in MiXCR, keeping a single row per CDR3 protein. This table holds roughly 130,000 distinct CDR3 sequences, 9.3% found once. This CDR3 comprises 11 residues. The ends were cut back, 5 bases at V and 5 bases at J, with 6 bases in the middle. Germline values: CDR1 MNHEY, CDR2 SMNVEV (reference sequence). The receptor comes from a male donor with ankylosing spondylitis or in good health (not recorded which). The material sequenced was blood, either unsorted or a sorted T cell fraction (not recorded which). The genes are TRBV27 and TRBJ1-2; a possible D gene is TRBD1 (5 bases). The CDR3 protein is CASSQGYGYTF. CDR3 coding DNA: TGTGCCAGCAGTCAGGGATATGGCTACACCTTC.